The clone carrying this T cell receptor (beta chain) was found many times. These data come from a study of human T cells and chemical hapten exposure. Unfractionated whole blood yielded the extracted total RNA. Unique molecular identifiers were affixed to discrete cDNA molecules within the library. Per the original methods: Sample TCR counts, which ranged from roughly 23,224 to 750,000, had a median of around 96,000. TCRdb independently ran MiXCR on the 5' RACE reads; one entry per CDR3 protein. TCRdb, not the authors, supplied the V and J calls. The table records under 85,000 distinct CDR3 sequences, about 8% of them present only once. The CDR3 has 17 residues. V was clipped by 4 bases and J by 1 base; unmatched bases: 10. The germline V gene encodes CDR1 LGHDT and CDR2 YNNKEL (reference sequence).

The receptor comes from a male donor in good health. V and J are TRBV3-1 and TRBJ1-1, with 9 bases identical to TRBD1. CDR3 nucleotides: TGTGCCAGCAGCCCGTGGACAGGGGCCACATCGAACACTGAAGCTTTCTTT. Translated, it gives CASSPWTGATSNTEAFF. The whole variable domain, remainder taken from reference TRBV3-1 and TRBJ1-1, is DTAVSQTPKYLVTQMGNDKSIKCEQNLGHDTMYWYKQDSKKFLKIMFSYNNKELIINETVPNRFSPKSPDKAHLNLHINSLELGDSAVYFCASSPWTGATSNTEAFFGQGTRLTVV.